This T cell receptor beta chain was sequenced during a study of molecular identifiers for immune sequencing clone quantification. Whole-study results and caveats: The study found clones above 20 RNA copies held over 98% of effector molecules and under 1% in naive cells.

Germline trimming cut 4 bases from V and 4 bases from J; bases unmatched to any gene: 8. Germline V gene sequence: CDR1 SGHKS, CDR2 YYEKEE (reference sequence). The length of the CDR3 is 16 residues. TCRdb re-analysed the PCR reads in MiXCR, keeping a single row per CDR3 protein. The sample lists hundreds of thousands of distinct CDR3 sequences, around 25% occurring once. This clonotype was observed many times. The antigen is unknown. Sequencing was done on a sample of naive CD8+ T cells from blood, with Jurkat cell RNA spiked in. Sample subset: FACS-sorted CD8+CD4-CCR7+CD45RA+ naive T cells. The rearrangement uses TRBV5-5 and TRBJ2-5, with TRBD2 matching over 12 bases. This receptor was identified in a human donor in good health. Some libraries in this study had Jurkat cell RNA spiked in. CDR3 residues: CASSVGLAGRGETQYF. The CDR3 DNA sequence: TGTGCCAGCAGCGTGGGACTAGCGGGCCGGGGAGAGACCCAGTACTTC. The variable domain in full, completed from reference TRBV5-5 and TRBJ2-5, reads DAGVTQSPTHLIKTRGQQVTLRCSPISGHKSVSWYQQVLGQGPQFIFQYYEKEERGRGNFPDRFSARQFPNYSSELNVNALLLGDSALYLCASSVGLAGRGETQYFGPGTRLLVL.